The T cell receptor beta chain described here comes from a study of blood T cells in healthy people across ages. Turning to the study itself: Capture by template switching was about one barcoded beta molecule per two T cells. Study findings and constraints: PBMCs that were unsorted prevented a conclusive naive versus antigen-experienced comparison. A roughly linear age-dependent decrease characterized TCR beta diversity per million T cells.

This clonotype was counted once. Its antigen is currently unknown. Primers used in a second PCR of roughly 6 to 12 cycles were a sample-barcoded 5' primer and a J-beta primer mix. The study obtained at least 3 million CDR3-containing paired-end reads from every sample. MiXCR, applied by TCRdb to the 5' RACE reads, yields one record per CDR3 protein. The table records 2 million or so distinct CDR3 sequences, 40% to 55% of them present only once. V dropped 1 base and J dropped 10 bases, with 13 bases sitting between them. CDR3 length equals 14 residues. Germline-derived CDR1 and CDR2 are MNHNY and SVGAGI (reference sequence).

The rearrangement links TRBV6-6 to TRBJ1-4; D is possibly TRBD1 (6 bases). The receptor was isolated from a woman in her 40s in good health. Sequences were obtained from blood. This CDR3 reads CASSYLYREGKLFF. DNA of the CDR3: TGTGCCAGCAGTTACTTGTACAGGGAGGGAAAACTGTTTTTT.